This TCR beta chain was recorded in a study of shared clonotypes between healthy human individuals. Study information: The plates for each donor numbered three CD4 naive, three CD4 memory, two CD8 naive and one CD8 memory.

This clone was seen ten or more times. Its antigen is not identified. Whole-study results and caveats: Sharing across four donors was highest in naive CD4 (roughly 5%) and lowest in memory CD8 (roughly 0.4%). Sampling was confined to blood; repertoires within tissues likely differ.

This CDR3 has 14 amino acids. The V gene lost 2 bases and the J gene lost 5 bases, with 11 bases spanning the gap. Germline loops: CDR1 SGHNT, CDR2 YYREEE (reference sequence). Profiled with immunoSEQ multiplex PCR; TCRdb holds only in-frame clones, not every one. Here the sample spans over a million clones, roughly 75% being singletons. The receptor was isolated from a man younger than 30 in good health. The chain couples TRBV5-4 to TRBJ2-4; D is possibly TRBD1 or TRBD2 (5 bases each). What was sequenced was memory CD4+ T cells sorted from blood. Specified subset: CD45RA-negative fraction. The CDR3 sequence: CASSFQGSENIQYF. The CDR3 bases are TGTGCCAGCAGCTTTCAGGGTAGCGAAAACATTCAGTACTTC.